A single sample is the source of the 2 T cell receptor beta chains below, sequenced in a study of blood T cell repertoires in COVID-19. The data were produced by immunoSEQ multiplex PCR, yet TCRdb's version contains in-frame clones alone and is incomplete. The sample contains a few hundred thousand clones, 80% to 90% of which appear only once. The sequencing sample was made of PBMCs or T cells enriched from blood (not recorded which). The receptors come from a woman aged 50 to 65 who had recovered from COVID-19.

The chain carries TRBV5-5 and TRBJ2-5, with D perhaps matching TRBD1 (6 bases). This CDR3 is built from 16 residues. Germline loops: CDR1 SGHKS, CDR2 YYEKEE (reference sequence). V shed 1 base and J shed 2 bases, with 15 bases lying between them. The CDR3 is CASSLRGRWGQETQYF. The CDR3 nucleotides are TGTGCCAGCAGCTTGAGGGGGAGATGGGGGCAAGAGACCCAGTACTTC.

J is TRBJ2-7 and V is TRBV3-1 (or the pseudogene TRBV3-2); D may be TRBD2 (6 bases). The V end was cut by 0 bases, the J end by 5 bases, with 14 bases between. Germline V gene lookup returns CDR1 LGHDT and CDR2 YNNKEL (reference sequence). This CDR3 has 15 residues. The CDR3 DNA reads as TGTGCCAGCAGCCAAGACCTACTAGCTCCGCACGAGCAGTACTTC. Amino acid sequence: CASSQDLLAPHEQYF.